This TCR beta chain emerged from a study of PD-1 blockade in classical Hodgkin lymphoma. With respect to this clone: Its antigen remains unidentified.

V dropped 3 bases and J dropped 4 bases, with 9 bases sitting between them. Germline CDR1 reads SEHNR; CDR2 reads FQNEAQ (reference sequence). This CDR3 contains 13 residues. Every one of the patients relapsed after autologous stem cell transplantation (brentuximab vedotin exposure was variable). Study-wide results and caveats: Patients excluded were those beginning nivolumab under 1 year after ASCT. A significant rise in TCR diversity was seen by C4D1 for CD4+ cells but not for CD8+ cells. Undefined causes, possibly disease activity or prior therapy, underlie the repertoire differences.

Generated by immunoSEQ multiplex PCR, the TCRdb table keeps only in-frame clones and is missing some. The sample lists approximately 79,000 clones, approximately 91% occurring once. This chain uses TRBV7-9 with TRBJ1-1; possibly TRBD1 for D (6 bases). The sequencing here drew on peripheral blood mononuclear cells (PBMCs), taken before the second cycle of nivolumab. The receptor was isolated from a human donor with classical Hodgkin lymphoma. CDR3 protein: CASSFQGTTEAFF. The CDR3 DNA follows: TGTGCCAGCAGCTTTCAGGGGACCACTGAAGCTTTCTTT.